These T cell receptor beta chains were read from a single sample in a study of CD8 T cells in ankylosing spondylitis. TCRdb recomputed calls from the 5' RACE reads with MiXCR, one row per CDR3 protein. The table has around 770,000 distinct CDR3 sequences, roughly 12% seen once. What was sequenced was blood, either unsorted or a sorted T cell fraction (not recorded which). The receptors were gathered from a male donor with ankylosing spondylitis. Each CDR3 is given without its conserved first and last residue.

CDR3 protein	V gene	J gene
ASSLSGGGSKQY	TRBV6-1	TRBJ2-3
ASSLDVNTGELF	TRBV7-2	TRBJ2-2
AISGTSGGYTDTQY	TRBV10-3	TRBJ2-3
ASSLEPVGTEAF	TRBV9	TRBJ1-1
SATGQGPVQQY	TRBV20-1	TRBJ2-7
AISVVRGTSEANEQF	TRBV10-3	TRBJ2-1
ASSLSITGRVDSPLH	TRBV27	TRBJ1-6
CARDVDLVGRVYNEQF	TRBV20-1	TRBJ2-1
ASRRGGNNEQY	TRBV7-9	TRBJ2-7
ASSSGMPNTEAF	TRBV28	TRBJ1-1
ASSSTGERNYGYT	TRBV6-2/TRBV6-3	TRBJ1-2
ASSLAGTTRDTQY	TRBV7-6	TRBJ2-3
AISAAGGRNTEAF	TRBV10-3	TRBJ1-1
ASSPSRRSSGANVLT	TRBV7-9	TRBJ2-6
ASSQDSGGGDYEQY	TRBV4-2	TRBJ2-7
ASSPTGNGVVQPQH	TRBV7-2	TRBJ1-5